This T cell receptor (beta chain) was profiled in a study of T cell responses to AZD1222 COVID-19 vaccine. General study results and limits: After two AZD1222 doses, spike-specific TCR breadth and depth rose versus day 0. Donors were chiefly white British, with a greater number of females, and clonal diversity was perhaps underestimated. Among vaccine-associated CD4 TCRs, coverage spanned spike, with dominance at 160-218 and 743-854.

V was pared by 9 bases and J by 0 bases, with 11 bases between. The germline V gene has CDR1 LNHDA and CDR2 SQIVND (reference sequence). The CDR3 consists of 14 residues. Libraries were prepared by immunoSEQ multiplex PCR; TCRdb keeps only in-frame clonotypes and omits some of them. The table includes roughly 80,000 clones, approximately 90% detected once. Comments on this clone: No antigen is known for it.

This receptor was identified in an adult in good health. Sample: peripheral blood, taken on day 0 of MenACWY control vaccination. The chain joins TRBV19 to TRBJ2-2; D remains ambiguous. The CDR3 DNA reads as TGTGCCAGCAGGACCGGACCGAACACCGGGGAGCTGTTTTTT. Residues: CASRTGPNTGELFF.